The source of this TCR beta chain is a study of T-cell reconstitution after alpha-beta-depleted transplantation in children. The TCRbeta library incorporated unique molecular identifiers. TCRdb re-called the PCR reads through MiXCR, storing one row per CDR3 protein. The data contain fewer than 750,000 distinct CDR3 sequences, 25% to 30% of them singletons. This clonotype was picked up a small number of times. The antigen is not known. The germline V gene encodes CDR1 DFQATT and CDR2 SNEGSKA (reference sequence). The CDR3 sequence is 15 residues long. General study findings and limits: TCRbeta diversity was high at day 60 in some patients (a result of surviving recipient T cells and thymic progenitors). It was reported that alpha-beta T cells came from several hundred expanded graft clones (about two months after transplant). Once a year had passed after transplant, T-cell counts and diversity came mostly from newly produced T cells.

The input for sequencing was PBMCs, taken before TCRalphabeta/CD19-depleted stem cell transplant. This sequence originates from a boy younger than two with Wiskott-Aldrich syndrome, due to receive a stem cell transplant. The chain carries TRBV20-1 and TRBJ2-3; 9 nucleotides line up with TRBD1. DNA for the CDR3: TGCAGCCACACGACAGGGGGAAGTGTAACAGATACGCAGTATTTT. Protein: CSHTTGGSVTDTQYF.